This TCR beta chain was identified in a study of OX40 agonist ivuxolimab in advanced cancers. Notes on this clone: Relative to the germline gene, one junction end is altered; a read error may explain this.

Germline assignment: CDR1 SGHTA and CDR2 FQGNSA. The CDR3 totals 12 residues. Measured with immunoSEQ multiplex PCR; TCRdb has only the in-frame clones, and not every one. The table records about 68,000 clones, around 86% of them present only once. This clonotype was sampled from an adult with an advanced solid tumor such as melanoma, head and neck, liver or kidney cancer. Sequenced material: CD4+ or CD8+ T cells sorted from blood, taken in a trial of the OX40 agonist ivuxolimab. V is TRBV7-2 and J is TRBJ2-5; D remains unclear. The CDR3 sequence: CASSFLQGTQYF. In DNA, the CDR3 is TGTGCCAGCAGCTTTCTGCAAGGGACCCAGTACTTC. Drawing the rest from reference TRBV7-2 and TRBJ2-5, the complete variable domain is GAGVSQSPSNKVTEKGKDVELRCDPISGHTALYWYRQSLGQGLEFLIYFQGNSAPDKSGLPSDRFSAERTGGSVSTLTIQRTQQEDSAVYLCASSFLQGTQYFGPGTRLLVL.